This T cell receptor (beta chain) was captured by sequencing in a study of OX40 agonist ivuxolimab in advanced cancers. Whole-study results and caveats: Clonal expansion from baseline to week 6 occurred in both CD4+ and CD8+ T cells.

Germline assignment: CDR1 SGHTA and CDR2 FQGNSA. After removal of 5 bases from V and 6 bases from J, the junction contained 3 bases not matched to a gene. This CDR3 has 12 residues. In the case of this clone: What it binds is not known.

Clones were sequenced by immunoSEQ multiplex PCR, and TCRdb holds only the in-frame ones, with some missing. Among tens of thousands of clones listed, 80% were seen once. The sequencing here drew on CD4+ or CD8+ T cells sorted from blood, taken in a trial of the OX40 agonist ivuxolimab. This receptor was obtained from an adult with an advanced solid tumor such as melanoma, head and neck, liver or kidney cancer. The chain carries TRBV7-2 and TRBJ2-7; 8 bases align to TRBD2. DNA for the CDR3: TGTGCCAGCAGCGCGGGGGGACTCGAGCAGTACTTC. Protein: CASSAGGLEQYF.